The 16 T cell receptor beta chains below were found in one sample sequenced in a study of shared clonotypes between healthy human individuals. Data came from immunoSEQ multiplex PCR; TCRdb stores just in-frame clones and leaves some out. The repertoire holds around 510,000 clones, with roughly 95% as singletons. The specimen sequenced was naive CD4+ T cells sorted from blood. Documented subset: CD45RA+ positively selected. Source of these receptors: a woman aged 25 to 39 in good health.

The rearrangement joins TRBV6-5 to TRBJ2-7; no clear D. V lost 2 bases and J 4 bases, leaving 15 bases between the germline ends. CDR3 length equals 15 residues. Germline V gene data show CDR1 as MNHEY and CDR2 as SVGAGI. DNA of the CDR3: TGTGCCAGCAGTTACGACCGGGCGCCTTTTTACGAGCAGTACTTC. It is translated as CASSYDRAPFYEQYF.

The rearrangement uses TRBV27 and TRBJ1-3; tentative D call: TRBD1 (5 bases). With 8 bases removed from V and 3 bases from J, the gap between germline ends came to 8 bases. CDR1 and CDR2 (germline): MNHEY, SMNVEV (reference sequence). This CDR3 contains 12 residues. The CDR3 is CASGGLGNTIYF. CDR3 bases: TGTGCCAGCGGGGGACTTGGAAACACCATATATTTT.

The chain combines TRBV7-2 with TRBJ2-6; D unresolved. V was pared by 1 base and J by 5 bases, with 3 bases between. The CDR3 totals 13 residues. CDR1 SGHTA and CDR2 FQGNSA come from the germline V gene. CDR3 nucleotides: TGTGCCAGCAGCTTAGGCTGGGCCAACGTCCTGACTTTC. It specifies CASSLGWANVLTF.

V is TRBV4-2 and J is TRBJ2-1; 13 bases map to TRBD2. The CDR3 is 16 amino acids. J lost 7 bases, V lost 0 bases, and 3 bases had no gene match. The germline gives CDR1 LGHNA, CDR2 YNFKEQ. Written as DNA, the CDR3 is TGTGCCAGCAGCCAAGAGACTAGCGGGAGGTTGAATGAGCAGTTCTTC. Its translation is CASSQETSGRLNEQFF.

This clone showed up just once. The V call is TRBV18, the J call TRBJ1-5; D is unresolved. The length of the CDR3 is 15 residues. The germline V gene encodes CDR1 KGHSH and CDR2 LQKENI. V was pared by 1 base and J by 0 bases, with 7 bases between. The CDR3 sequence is CASSPRADSNQPQHF. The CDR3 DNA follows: TGTGCCAGCTCACCACGGGCAGATAGCAATCAGCCCCAGCATTTT.

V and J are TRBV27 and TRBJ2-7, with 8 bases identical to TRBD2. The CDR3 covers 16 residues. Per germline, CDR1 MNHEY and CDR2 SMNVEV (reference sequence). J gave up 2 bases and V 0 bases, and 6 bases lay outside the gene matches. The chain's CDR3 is CASSLSVAGSTYEQYF. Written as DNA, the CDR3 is TGTGCCAGCAGTTTATCGGTAGCGGGGAGTACCTACGAGCAGTACTTC.

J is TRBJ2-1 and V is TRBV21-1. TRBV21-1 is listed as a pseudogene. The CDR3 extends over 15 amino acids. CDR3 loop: CASTYGACQINEQFF. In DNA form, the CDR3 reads TGTGCCAGCACCTACGGGGCATGCCAAATCAATGAGCAGTTCTTC.

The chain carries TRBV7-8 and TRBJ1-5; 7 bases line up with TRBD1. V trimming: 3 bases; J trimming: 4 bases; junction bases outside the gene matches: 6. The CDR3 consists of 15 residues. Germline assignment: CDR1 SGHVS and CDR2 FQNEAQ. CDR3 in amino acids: CASSFGTEPNQPQHF. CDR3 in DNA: TGTGCCAGCAGCTTCGGGACAGAACCAAATCAGCCCCAGCATTTT.

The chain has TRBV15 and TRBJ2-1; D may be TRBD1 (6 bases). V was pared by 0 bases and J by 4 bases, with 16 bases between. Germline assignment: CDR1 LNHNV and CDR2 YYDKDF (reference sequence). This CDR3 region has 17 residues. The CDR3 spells CATSRDPRTVLYNEQFF. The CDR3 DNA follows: TGTGCCACCAGCAGAGATCCTAGGACAGTCCTATACAATGAGCAGTTCTTC.

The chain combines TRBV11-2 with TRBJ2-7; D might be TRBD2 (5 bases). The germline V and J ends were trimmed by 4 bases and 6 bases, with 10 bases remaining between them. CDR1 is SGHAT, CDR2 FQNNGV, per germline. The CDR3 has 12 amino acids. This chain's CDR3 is CASSYNRGEQYF. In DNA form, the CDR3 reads TGTGCCAGCAGCTATAACCGGGGCGAGCAGTACTTC.

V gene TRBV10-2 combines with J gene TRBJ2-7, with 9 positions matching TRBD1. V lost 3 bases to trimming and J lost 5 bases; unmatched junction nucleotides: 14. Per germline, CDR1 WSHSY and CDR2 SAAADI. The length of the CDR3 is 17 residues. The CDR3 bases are TGCGCCAGCAGTGATCGGGGCTGGGGGACAGGGAGGAACGAGCAGTACTTC. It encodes CASSDRGWGTGRNEQYF.

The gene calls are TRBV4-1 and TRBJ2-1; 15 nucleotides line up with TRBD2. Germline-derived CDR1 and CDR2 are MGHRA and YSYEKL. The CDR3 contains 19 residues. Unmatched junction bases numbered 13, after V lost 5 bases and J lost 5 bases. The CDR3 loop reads CASSTRGTSGRRFNNEQFF. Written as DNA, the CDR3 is TGCGCCAGCAGCACAAGGGGGACTAGCGGGAGGCGTTTTAACAATGAGCAGTTCTTC.

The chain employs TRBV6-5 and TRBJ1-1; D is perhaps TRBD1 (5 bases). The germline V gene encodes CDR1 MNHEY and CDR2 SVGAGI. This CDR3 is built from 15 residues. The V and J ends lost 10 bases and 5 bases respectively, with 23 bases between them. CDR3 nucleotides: TGTGCCACCAAAGAACACGGGACTGGGGGAACTGAAGCTTTCTTT. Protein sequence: CATKEHGTGGTEAFF.

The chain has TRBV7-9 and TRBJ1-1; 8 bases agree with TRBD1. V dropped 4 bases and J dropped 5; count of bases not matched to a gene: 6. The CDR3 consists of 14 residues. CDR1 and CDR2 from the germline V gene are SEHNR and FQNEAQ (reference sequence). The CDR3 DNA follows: TGTGCCAGCAGCTCGGACAGGGTGGGGACTGAAGCTTTCTTT. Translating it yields CASSSDRVGTEAFF.

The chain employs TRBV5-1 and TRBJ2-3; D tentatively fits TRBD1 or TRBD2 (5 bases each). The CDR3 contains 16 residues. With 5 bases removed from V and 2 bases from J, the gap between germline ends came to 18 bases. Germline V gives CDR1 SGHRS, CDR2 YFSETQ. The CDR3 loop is CASRVWDQISTDTQYF. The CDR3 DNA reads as TGCGCCAGCAGGGTATGGGACCAAATATCCACAGATACGCAGTATTTT.

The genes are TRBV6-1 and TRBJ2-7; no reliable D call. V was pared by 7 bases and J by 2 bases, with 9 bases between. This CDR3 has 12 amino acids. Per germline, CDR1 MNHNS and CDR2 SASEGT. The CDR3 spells CASISGAYEQYF. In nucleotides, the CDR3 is TGTGCCAGCATTAGTGGGGCCTACGAGCAGTACTTC.